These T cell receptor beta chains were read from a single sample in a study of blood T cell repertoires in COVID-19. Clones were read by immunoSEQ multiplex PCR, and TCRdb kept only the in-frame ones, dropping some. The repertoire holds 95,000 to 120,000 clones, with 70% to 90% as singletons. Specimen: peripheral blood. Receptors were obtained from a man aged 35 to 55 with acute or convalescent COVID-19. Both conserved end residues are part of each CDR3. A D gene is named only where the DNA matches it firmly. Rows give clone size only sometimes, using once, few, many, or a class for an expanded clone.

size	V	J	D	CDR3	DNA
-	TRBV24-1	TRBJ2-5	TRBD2	CATSDPTSVQETQYF	TGTGCCACCAGTGACCCCACTAGCGTTCAAGAGACCCAGTACTTC
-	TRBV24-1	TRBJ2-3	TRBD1	CATSETGQGMADTQYF	TGTGCCACCAGTGAGACGGGACAGGGGATGGCAGATACGCAGTATTTT
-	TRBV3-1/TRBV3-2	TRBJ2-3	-	CASSQGPPSGTQYF	TGTGCCAGCAGCCAGGGCCCCCCGAGTGGTACGCAGTATTTT
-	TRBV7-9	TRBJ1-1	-	CASTDTPGPEAFF	TGTGCCAGCACGGATACCCCTGGGCCTGAAGCTTTCTTT
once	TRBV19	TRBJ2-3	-	CASSPPNFRGTDTQYF	TGTGCCAGTAGTCCGCCTAACTTCAGGGGTACAGATACGCAGTATTTT
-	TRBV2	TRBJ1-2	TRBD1	CASSEGRGPGGYTF	TGTGCCAGCAGTGAGGGCAGGGGGCCTGGTGGCTACACCTTC
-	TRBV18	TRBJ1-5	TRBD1	CASSRQTGGNNQPQHF	TGTGCCAGCTCACGTCAGACAGGGGGCAACAATCAGCCCCAGCATTTT
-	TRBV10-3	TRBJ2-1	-	CAIRERDNEQFF	TGTGCCATCAGGGAGCGAGACAATGAGCAGTTCTTC
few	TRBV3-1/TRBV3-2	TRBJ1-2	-	CASSPFLEGFSGYTF	TGTGCCAGCAGCCCGTTTCTGGAGGGGTTCAGTGGCTACACCTTC
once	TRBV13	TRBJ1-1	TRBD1	CASSWGQANTEAFF	TGTGCCAGCAGCTGGGGACAGGCGAACACTGAAGCTTTCTTT
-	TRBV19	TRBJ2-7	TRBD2	CASSMVSGGYEQYF	TGTGCCAGTAGTATGGTCTCGGGGGGATACGAGCAGTACTTC
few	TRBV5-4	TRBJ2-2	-	CASSPGLTGELFF	TGTGCCAGCAGCCCGGGACTTACCGGGGAGCTGTTTTTT
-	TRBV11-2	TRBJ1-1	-	CASSFGLNTEAFF	TGTGCCAGCAGCTTTGGGCTGAACACTGAAGCTTTCTTT
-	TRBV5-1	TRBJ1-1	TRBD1	CASTQQKTGSTEAFF	TGCGCCAGCACCCAACAGAAGACAGGGAGCACTGAAGCTTTCTTT
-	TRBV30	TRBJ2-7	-	CAWSASVAPPYEQYF	TGTGCCTGGAGTGCTAGCGTCGCACCTCCCTACGAGCAGTACTTC
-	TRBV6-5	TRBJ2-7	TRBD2	CASSTGLEGREQYF	TGTGCCAGCAGTACGGGACTAGAGGGGCGCGAGCAGTACTTC